One TCR beta chain is described in this entry. No cognate antigen has been identified for it. Nothing much larger sits one base from this clone, and base qualities are not available. From cysteine to phenylalanine, the CDR3 is 15 amino acids long. Only the CDR3 region is kept as DNA, spanning 45 bases read in frame from base 1. The germline V gene sets CDR1 to MNHNS and CDR2 to SASEGT. The V end loses 8 bases and the J end loses 0 bases, and a stretch of 11 bases separates them. The data belong to a study of cytomegalovirus exposure and HLA in healthy donors (dated by TCRdb to 2015 to 2018). About the study as a whole: According to a later analysis, the 120 or so validation repertoires were produced on the same platform as the roughly 700 repertoires of the first cohort. High-throughput TCR immunosequencing, statistical association of individual TCRs with disease status, and machine learning were combined to predict cytomegalovirus infection status. In addition to the first cohort of 666 subjects, a separate validation cohort of 130 or so different subjects was used. The aim of the study was to test whether cataloging public T cell receptors could identify signatures of past pathogen exposure. What the research found in general, with its limitations: In a later analysis, TCRs clustered in the first cohort were found to also tend to co-occur in the approximately 110 validation repertoires, with approximately 94% of cluster scores above 0. The classifier was reported to diagnose cytomegalovirus status with high specificity and sensitivity in both the original cohort and the validation cohort. The study listed 150 to 200 TCR beta chains as associated with cytomegalovirus. The authors suggested that the approach could potentially be generalized to other disease states and immunological phenotypes. In vitro tests confirmed that a few of the cytomegalovirus-associated TCR beta chains recognize cytomegalovirus antigens. Across donors, most TCR sequences were observed very rarely, whereas some public TCRs were present in many individuals. All 130 or so repertoires were used to score co-occurrence in the validation cohort in a later analysis, because that analysis had no HLA typing for the cohort.

Library preparation used the immunoSEQ multiplex PCR assay. The source study handled its data this way. A statistical classification framework was built for diagnosing cytomegalovirus status from the catalog of TCR beta chain sequences. TCRdb took over this immuneACCESS table, retaining in-frame rearrangements with V and J assigned. Such tables are incomplete; in checked studies, under half of the missing clones stem from an unresolved V gene, and the remainder is unexplained. The DNA was the basis for D and trimming; V, J and clone size are from that table. Recorded for this sample are 90,000 or so clones; roughly 85% of them occurred a single time. The ten most abundant clones make up 20% of the sample. Separate from the roughly 650-subject first cohort, the validation cohort of roughly 130 subjects was the group to which the donors belonged.

The receptor comes from a man aged 18 to 30 in good health and CMV-seropositive. Sequenced input: PBMCs. The V and J segments used are TRBV6-1 and TRBJ2-6; a tentative D match to TRBD1 spans 6 bases. The CDR3 protein sequence reads: CASGGQSSGANVLTF. The sequenced DNA: TGTGCCAGCGGCGGACAGTCCTCTGGGGCCAACGTCCTGACTTTC.